This entry describes one T cell receptor (beta chain). As yet, its antigen is unknown. The CDR3 sequence is 15 residues long. The V and J ends lost 5 bases and 8 bases respectively, with 18 bases between them. The V gene's germline CDR1 is LNHDA and CDR2 SQIVND (reference sequence). These data belong to a study of beta chain features in type 1 diabetes. The study, taken as a whole, reports: Junctions at VDJ sites from type 1 diabetes patients had fewer insertions and more deletions. Shorter templates might be favored by PCR, equally in patients and controls.

Expressed TCRB transcripts were sequenced because the isolated RNA had all been reverse transcribed beforehand. Measured with immunoSEQ multiplex PCR; TCRdb has only the in-frame clones, and not every one. The profile shows 810,000 or so clones, around a sixth of them singletons. Sequencing was performed on naive CD4+ T cells from blood. V gene TRBV19 combines with J gene TRBJ1-4, with D tentatively TRBD1 (5 bases). The source of this sequence is a woman aged 18-29 years in good health. CDR3 loop: CASSSQGAFWEKLFF. CDR3 coding DNA: TGTGCCAGTAGTTCGCAGGGCGCCTTTTGGGAAAAACTGTTTTTT.